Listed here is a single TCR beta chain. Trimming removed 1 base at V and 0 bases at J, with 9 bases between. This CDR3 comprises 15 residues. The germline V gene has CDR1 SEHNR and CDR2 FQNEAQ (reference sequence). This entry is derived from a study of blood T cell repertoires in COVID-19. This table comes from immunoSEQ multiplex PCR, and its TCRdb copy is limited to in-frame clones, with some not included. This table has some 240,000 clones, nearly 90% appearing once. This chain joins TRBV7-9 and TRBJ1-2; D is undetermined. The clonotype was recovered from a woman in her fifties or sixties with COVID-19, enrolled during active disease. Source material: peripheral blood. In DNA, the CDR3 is TGTGCCAGCAGCTTAGTGTCCCTAACTAACTATGGCTACACCTTC. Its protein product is CASSLVSLTNYGYTF.